The clone carrying this T cell receptor (beta chain) was counted a few times. Its specificity is unknown. This entry comes from a study of CD8 T cells in ankylosing spondylitis. Study outcomes and limitations: Prior work had noted some motif variants in reactive arthritis blood and synovial fluid. The study identified a TCR beta motif of several highly homologous variants that appeared characteristic of ankylosing spondylitis blood.

This CDR3 comprises 14 residues. V was cut by 10 bases and J by 2 bases, with 14 bases left in between. CDR1 and CDR2 (germline): ENHRY, SYGVKD. Quantitative molecular-barcoded 5'-RACE generated the TCR beta libraries. One entry per CDR3 protein results from TCRdb running MiXCR on the 5' RACE reads. The sample carries more than 600,000 distinct CDR3 sequences, under 20% recorded once. The specimen was blood, either unsorted or a sorted T cell fraction (not recorded which). This TCR derives from a male donor with ankylosing spondylitis. The V call is TRBV10-3, the J call TRBJ2-2, with D hard to call. The CDR3 spells CATQKGPNTGELFF. The CDR3 DNA follows: TGTGCCACACAGAAGGGCCCCAACACCGGGGAGCTGTTTTTT.